One and the same sample provided the 26 T cell receptor beta chains below, sequenced in a study of blood T cell repertoires in COVID-19. Using immunoSEQ multiplex PCR, the repertoire was profiled, and TCRdb retains in-frame clones only, with some absent. The table records 250,000 to 300,000 clones, under 90% of them present only once. The sample taken for sequencing was peripheral blood. These receptors originate from a man in his sixties with acute or convalescent COVID-19.

J is TRBJ1-5 and V is TRBV18; D perhaps matches TRBD1 (5 bases). Germline V CDR1 and CDR2: KGHSH, LQKENI. CDR3 length: 17 amino acids. V was shortened by 1 base and J by 2 bases, with 15 bases between the two germline ends. CDR3 residues: CASSPRKGSGGNQPQHF. For the CDR3, the DNA is TGTGCCAGCTCACCACGGAAGGGTTCGGGGGGCAATCAGCCCCAGCATTTT.

This clone was seen more than once but under ten times. This sequence joins TRBV5-1 and TRBJ2-5; 7 bases are shared with TRBD2. The J segment lost 4 bases and the V segment lost 0 bases, leaving 9 bases of the junction unmatched. From germline, CDR1 is SGHRS and CDR2 YFSETQ. The CDR3 has 16 residues. The CDR3 loop reads CASSLASGEGGETQYF. The CDR3 DNA follows: TGCGCCAGCAGCTTGGCGAGCGGGGAAGGCGGAGAGACCCAGTACTTC.

The genes are TRBV10-1 and TRBJ2-2; 9 bases are a match to TRBD1. The length of the CDR3 is 14 residues. Trimming at V came to 9 bases and at J to 3 bases, leaving 5 bases not matched to a gene. Germline V lookup: CDR1 WNHNN, CDR2 SYGVQD (reference sequence). The CDR3 sequence: CARRGQGHTGELFF. CDR3 sequence (DNA): TGCGCCAGGCGTGGACAGGGGCACACCGGGGAGCTGTTTTTT.

This clone was seen a few times. The chain employs TRBV5-1 and TRBJ2-5; 9 bases line up with TRBD1. Germline V gene sequence: CDR1 SGHRS, CDR2 YFSETQ. The V segment lost 4 bases and the J segment 4 bases; nucleotides outside the gene matches: 8. The CDR3 contains 15 residues. CDR3 loop: CASSGGQGIAETQYF. The CDR3 bases are TGCGCCAGCAGCGGGGGACAGGGAATCGCAGAGACCCAGTACTTC.

Written as DNA, the CDR3 is TGTGCCAGCAGTTACCTCGATGGCAGCTCCTACGAGCAGTACTTC. Protein product: CASSYLDGSSYEQYF. V and J are TRBV6-5 and TRBJ2-7; D unclear. Trimming took 2 bases from V and 0 from J, leaving 11 bases between them. CDR3 length: 15 amino acids. Per the germline V gene, CDR1 is MNHEY and CDR2 is SVGAGI.

To note about this clone: This CDR3 is also generated by other DNA sequences in the sample. In nucleotides, the CDR3 is TGTGCCAGCAGTTACGGCGGAAACTATGGCTACACCTTC. This translates into CASSYGGNYGYTF. The chain uses TRBV6-5 and TRBJ1-2; D uncertain. Trimming left V 2 bases short and J 2 bases short, with 6 bases between. Germline loops: CDR1 MNHEY, CDR2 SVGAGI. The CDR3 consists of 13 residues.

The genes are TRBV6-2 or TRBV6-3 and TRBJ2-7; 7 bases fit TRBD2. This CDR3 contains 13 residues. V gave up 6 bases and J gave up 3 bases; unmatched junction bases: 5. Germline lookup yields CDR1 MNHEY and CDR2 SVGEGT. DNA of the CDR3: TGTGCCAGCAGCCGAGAGCGGGGCTACGAGCAGTACTTC. Translated, it gives CASSRERGYEQYF.

The chain joins TRBV7-3 to TRBJ2-5; 8 bases fit TRBD1. The CDR3 totals 19 residues. CDR1 is SGHTA and CDR2 is FQGTGA in the germline V gene. The V gene end was trimmed by 5 bases and the J gene end by 2 bases; junction bases not matched to a gene: 19. The CDR3 is CASSPVPVTIGTGQETQYF. CDR3 in DNA: TGTGCCAGCAGCCCCGTTCCCGTCACCATCGGGACAGGTCAAGAGACCCAGTACTTC.

The genes are TRBV7-9 and TRBJ1-2, with D possibly being TRBD1 (5 bases). Germline CDR1 is SEHNR and CDR2 is FQNEAQ (reference sequence). V lost 8 bases to trimming and J lost 10 bases, with 29 bases between them. This CDR3 comprises 16 residues. The CDR3 DNA is TGTGCCAGCGACCTAGTGGGTGGTAGGCAGGGTCGTGTCTACACCTTC. Amino acid sequence: CASDLVGGRQGRVYTF.

The V call is TRBV7-2, the J call TRBJ2-7; 12 bases map to TRBD2. The V gene end was trimmed by 7 bases and the J gene end by 4 bases; junction bases not matched to a gene: 2. The germline CDR1 and CDR2 sequences are SGHTA and FQGNSA. The CDR3 runs to 13 residues. CDR3 DNA: TGTGCCAGCATCCTAGCGGGAGGGTACGAGCAGTACTTC. This translates into CASILAGGYEQYF.

The gene calls are TRBV7-2 and TRBJ2-7; 10 nucleotides align to TRBD1. Trimming at V came to 5 bases and at J to 5 bases, leaving 12 bases not matched to a gene. The CDR3 consists of 16 residues. Germline assignment: CDR1 SGHTA and CDR2 FQGNSA. CDR3 in DNA: TGTGCCAGCAGCCGCCAGGGACAGGGGAGCGGAGACGAGCAGTACTTC. This codes for CASSRQGQGSGDEQYF.

This chain connects TRBV7-9 to TRBJ1-6; possibly TRBD1 for D (5 bases). Germline V CDR1 and CDR2: SEHNR, FQNEAQ (reference sequence). Trimming stripped 5 bases from V and 8 bases from J, with 22 bases between. The CDR3 runs 17 residues. In DNA form, the CDR3 reads TGTGCCAGCAGCCGTCCCCCCAGGGTGGGGCTATATTCACCCCTCCACTTT. Its protein is CASSRPPRVGLYSPLHF.

CDR3 sequence: CASSQVWGGRTQYF. DNA for the CDR3: TGTGCCAGCAGCCAGGTGTGGGGGGGTCGTACGCAGTATTTT. The chain is built from TRBV27 and TRBJ2-3; 7 nucleotides line up with TRBD2. This CDR3 region has 14 residues. The trim removed 6 bases at V and 8 bases at J, leaving 11 bases unmatched. CDR1 is MNHEY and CDR2 is SMNVEV in the germline V gene (reference sequence).

The genes are TRBV18 and TRBJ2-7; 10 nucleotides match TRBD1. V lost 4 bases and J lost 2; bases outside the gene matches: 8. Germline-derived CDR1 and CDR2 are KGHSH and LQKENI. The CDR3 totals 16 residues. CDR3 sequence (DNA): TGTGCCAGCTCACAACGCACCGGGACAGGGGCCTACGAGCAGTACTTC. Amino acids: CASSQRTGTGAYEQYF.

In this sample, this clone turned up once. The chain couples TRBV2 to TRBJ2-7; 7 nucleotides match TRBD1. This CDR3 comprises 15 residues. CDR1 is SNHLY, CDR2 FYNNEI, per germline. V trimming: 1 base; J trimming: 3 bases; junction bases outside the gene matches: 6. CDR3 coding DNA: TGTGCCAGCAGTGAAGGTGGACAGGTGATCTACGAGCAGTACTTC. This codes for CASSEGGQVIYEQYF.

This clone has only one observation. The rearrangement joins TRBV2 to TRBJ2-7; 8 bases are shared with TRBD2. Germline lookup yields CDR1 SNHLY and CDR2 FYNNEI. There are 12 residues in the CDR3. The trim removed 7 bases at V and 4 bases at J, leaving 3 bases unmatched. The CDR3 spells CASKRESYEQYF. For the CDR3, the DNA is TGTGCCAGCAAGCGGGAGTCGTACGAGCAGTACTTC.

This chain joins TRBV7-9 and TRBJ1-3; no firm D call. Looked up from germline, CDR1 is SEHNR and CDR2 is FQNEAQ (reference sequence). Trimming shortened V by 4 bases and J by 1 base, and 8 bases separated the two germline ends. The CDR3 totals 14 residues. The CDR3 reads CASSSRGSGNTIYF. The DNA of the CDR3 is TGTGCCAGCAGCTCTCGGGGATCTGGAAACACCATATATTTT.

J is TRBJ1-2 and V is TRBV2; TRBD1 agrees at 9 bases. There are 14 residues in the CDR3. Losses at the gene ends were 3 bases for V and 5 bases for J; bases not matched to a gene: 4. Germline V CDR1 and CDR2: SNHLY, FYNNEI. This CDR3 reads CASSDTGGRYGYTF. CDR3 in DNA: TGTGCCAGCAGTGACACAGGGGGCCGGTATGGCTACACCTTC. Together with reference TRBV2 and TRBJ1-2, the CDR3 gives the full variable domain: EPEVTQTPSHQVTQMGQEVILRCVPISNHLYFYWYRQILGQKVEFLVSFYNNEISEKSEIFDDQFSVERPDGSNFTLKIRSTKLEDSAMYFCASSDTGGRYGYTFGSGTRLTVV.

The V gene is TRBV2, the J gene TRBJ2-7, with 7 nucleotides matching TRBD1. The CDR3 runs to 14 residues. The ends lost 8 bases at V and 0 bases at J; junction bases unmatched: 7. Germline values: CDR1 SNHLY, CDR2 FYNNEI. The CDR3 DNA is TGTGCCAGCCAAATGGGACAGACCTCCTACGAGCAGTACTTC. Residues: CASQMGQTSYEQYF.

This clone occurred once. The J gene is TRBJ2-7, the V gene TRBV18, with 9 bases identical to TRBD2. Germline trimming cut 3 bases from V and 4 bases from J; bases unmatched to any gene: 7. In germline, CDR1 is KGHSH, CDR2 LQKENI. The CDR3 extends over 15 amino acids. CDR3 bases: TGTGCCAGCTCACCGTTAGCGGGAGTATCTTACGAGCAGTACTTC. Translated: CASSPLAGVSYEQYF.

The chain employs TRBV5-4 and TRBJ2-5, with 8 bases matching TRBD1. The CDR3 runs 14 residues. V gave up 5 bases and J gave up 4 bases; unmatched junction bases: 7. Germline CDR1 SGHNT, CDR2 YYREEE (reference sequence). The CDR3 here is CASRGRGLRETQYF. The CDR3 DNA sequence: TGTGCCAGCAGGGGCAGGGGGCTTCGAGAGACCCAGTACTTC.

This rearrangement joins TRBV21-1 to TRBJ1-1; TRBD1 reflects the table's D call only, with no check against the DNA. TRBV21-1 is marked as a pseudogene. This CDR3 spans 11 amino acids. The CDR3 DNA reads as TGTGCCACCCTTTCCTGGGACAGGGCTTTCTTT. This gives the protein CATLSWDRAFF.

The chain uses TRBV27 and TRBJ1-2, with 8 bases that match TRBD1. The CDR3 sequence is 17 residues long. The germline CDR1 and CDR2 sequences are MNHEY and SMNVEV (reference sequence). V lost 5 bases and J lost 6; bases outside the gene matches: 17. The CDR3 loop is CASSPLWETGELDGYTF. In DNA form, the CDR3 reads TGTGCCAGCAGTCCACTCTGGGAGACAGGGGAGTTGGATGGCTACACCTTC.

The rearrangement links TRBV18 to TRBJ1-3; a possible D gene is TRBD1 (5 bases). Trimming cost V 10 bases and J 3 bases, with 19 bases left between them. This CDR3 region has 15 residues. Germline V gene data show CDR1 as KGHSH and CDR2 as LQKENI. CDR3 bases: TGTGCCACCACGGATGGGGCTGGAGATGGAAACACCATATATTTT. Amino acids: CATTDGAGDGNTIYF.

This sequence joins TRBV18 and TRBJ1-6; no clear D gene. The CDR3 is 15 residues long. Between the trimmed V and J ends, which lost 0 bases and 2 bases, there was a span of 5 bases. CDR1 is KGHSH, CDR2 LQKENI, per germline. The CDR3 reads CASSPPGTYNSPLHF. The CDR3 nucleotides read TGTGCCAGCTCACCACCCGGGACCTATAATTCACCCCTCCACTTT. Combining the CDR3 with reference TRBV18 and TRBJ1-6 gives the whole variable domain NAGVMQNPRHLVRRRGQEARLRCSPMKGHSHVYWYRQLPEEGLKFMVYLQKENIIDESGMPKERFSAEFPKEGPSILRIQQVVRGDSAAYFCASSPPGTYNSPLHFGNGTRLTVT.

This chain connects TRBV2 to TRBJ2-1; possible D gene TRBD2, 6 bases. Deletions cut 6 bases from V and 3 bases from J, with 12 bases between. This CDR3 comprises 14 residues. Germline V CDR1 and CDR2: SNHLY, FYNNEI. Here the CDR3 DNA reads TGTGCCAGCAGCGGGGAGGCCTTCTACAATGAGCAGTTCTTC. Amino acids: CASSGEAFYNEQFF.